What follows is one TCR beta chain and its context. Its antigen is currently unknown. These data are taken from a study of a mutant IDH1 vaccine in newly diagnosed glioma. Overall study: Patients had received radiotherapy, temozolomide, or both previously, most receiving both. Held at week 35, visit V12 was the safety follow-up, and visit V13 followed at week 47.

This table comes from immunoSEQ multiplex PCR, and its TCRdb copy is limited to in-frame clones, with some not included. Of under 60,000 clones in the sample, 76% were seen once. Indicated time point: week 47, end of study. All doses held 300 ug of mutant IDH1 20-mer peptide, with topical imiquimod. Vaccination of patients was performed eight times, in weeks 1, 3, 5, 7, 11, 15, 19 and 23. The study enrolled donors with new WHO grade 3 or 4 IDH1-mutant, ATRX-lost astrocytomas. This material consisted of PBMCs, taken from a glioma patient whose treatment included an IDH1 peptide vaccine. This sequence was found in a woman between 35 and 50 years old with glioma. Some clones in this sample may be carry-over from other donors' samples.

CDR3 nucleotide sequence: TGCGCCAGCAGCTTGGAAGTTTACACTGAAGCTTTCTTT. Amino acids: CASSLEVYTEAFF. The V gene is TRBV5-1, the J gene TRBJ1-1; D gene ambiguous. Germline CDR1 SGHRS, CDR2 YFSETQ. V dropped 0 bases and J dropped 3 bases, with 6 bases sitting between them. The length of the CDR3 is 13 residues.